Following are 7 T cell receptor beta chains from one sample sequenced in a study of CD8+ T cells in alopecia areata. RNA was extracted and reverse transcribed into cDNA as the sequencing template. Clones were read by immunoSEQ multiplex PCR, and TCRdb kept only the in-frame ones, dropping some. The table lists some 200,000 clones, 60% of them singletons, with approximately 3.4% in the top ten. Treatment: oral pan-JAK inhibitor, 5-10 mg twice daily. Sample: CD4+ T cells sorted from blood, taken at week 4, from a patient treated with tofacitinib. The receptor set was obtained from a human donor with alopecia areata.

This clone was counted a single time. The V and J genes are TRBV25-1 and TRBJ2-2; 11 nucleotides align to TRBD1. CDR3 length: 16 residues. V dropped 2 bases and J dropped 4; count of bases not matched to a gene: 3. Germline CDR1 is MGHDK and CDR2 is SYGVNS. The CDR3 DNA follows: TGTGCCAGCAGTGAACCCGGGACAGGGGGCACCGGGGAGCTGTTTTTT. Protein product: CASSEPGTGGTGELFF.

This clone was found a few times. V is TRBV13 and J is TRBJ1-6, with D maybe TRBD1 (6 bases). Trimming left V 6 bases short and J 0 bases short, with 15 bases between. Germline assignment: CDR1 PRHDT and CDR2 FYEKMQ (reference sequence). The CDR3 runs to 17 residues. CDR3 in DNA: TGTGCCAGCAGTCGACGCCCGGACAGCTCCTATAATTCACCCCTCCACTTT. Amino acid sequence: CASSRRPDSSYNSPLHF. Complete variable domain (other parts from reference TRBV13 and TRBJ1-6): AAGVIQSPRHLIKEKRETATLKCYPIPRHDTVYWYQQGPGQDPQFLISFYEKMQSDKGSIPDRFSAQQFSDYHSELNMSSLELGDSALYFCASSRRPDSSYNSPLHFGNGTRLTVT.

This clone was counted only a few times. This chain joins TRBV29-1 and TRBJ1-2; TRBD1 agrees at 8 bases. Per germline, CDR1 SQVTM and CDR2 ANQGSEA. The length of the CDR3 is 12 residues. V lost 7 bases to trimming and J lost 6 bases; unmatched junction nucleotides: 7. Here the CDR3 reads CSASDRVHGYTF. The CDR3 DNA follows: TGCAGCGCCTCGGACAGGGTCCATGGCTACACCTTC.

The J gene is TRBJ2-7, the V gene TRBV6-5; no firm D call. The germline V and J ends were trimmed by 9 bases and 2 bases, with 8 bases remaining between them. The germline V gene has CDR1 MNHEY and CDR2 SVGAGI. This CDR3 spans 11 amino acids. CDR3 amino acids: CASHRAYEQYF. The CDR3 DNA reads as TGTGCCAGTCACAGAGCCTACGAGCAGTACTTC.

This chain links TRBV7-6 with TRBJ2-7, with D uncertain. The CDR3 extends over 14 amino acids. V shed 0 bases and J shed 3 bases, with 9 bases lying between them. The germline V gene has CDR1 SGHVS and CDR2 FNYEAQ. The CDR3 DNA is TGTGCCAGCAGCTTAGCGCTAATGGGCTACGAGCAGTACTTC. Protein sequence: CASSLALMGYEQYF.

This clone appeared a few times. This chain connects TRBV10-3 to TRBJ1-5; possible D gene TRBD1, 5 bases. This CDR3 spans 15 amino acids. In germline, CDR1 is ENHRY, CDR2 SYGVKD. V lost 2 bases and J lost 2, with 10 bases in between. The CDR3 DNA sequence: TGTGCCATCAGTGAGGGGGCGGAGGGCAATCAGCCCCAGCATTTT. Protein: CAISEGAEGNQPQHF.

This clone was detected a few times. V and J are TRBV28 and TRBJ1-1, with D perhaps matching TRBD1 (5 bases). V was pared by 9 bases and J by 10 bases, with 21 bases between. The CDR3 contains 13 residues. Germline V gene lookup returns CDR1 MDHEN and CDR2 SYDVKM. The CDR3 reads CASSQGQHSGAFF. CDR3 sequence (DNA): TGTGCCAGTTCCCAGGGTCAACATAGCGGAGCTTTCTTT.